A selection of T cell receptor beta chains follows, all from one sample in a study of blood T cell repertoires in COVID-19. Method: immunoSEQ multiplex PCR; TCRdb's copy keeps in-frame clones and lacks some. The sample contains roughly 200,000 clones, about 88% of which appear only once. Sequencing input: peripheral blood. These TCRs come from a woman aged 45-65 years with COVID-19, enrolled during active disease. CDR3s include the opening cysteine and the closing phenylalanine or tryptophan. The order of the fields is D gene, clone size, V gene, CDR3 length, J gene, CDR3 protein, CDR3 DNA. The D gene is left open where the match is weak. Only part of the rows carry a size: once, few, many, or a class if the clone is expanded.

>TRBD2|-|TRBV3-1/TRBV3-2|14|TRBJ2-2
CASSHGLAAGELFF
TGTGCCAGCAGCCATGGGCTAGCGGCCGGGGAGCTGTTTTTT
>-|once|TRBV7-9|11|TRBJ2-3
CASSLATTSYF
TGTGCCAGCAGCTTAGCGACGACTAGTTATTTT
>TRBD2|-|TRBV5-1|18|TRBJ2-1
CARSLAGPTAGGLNEQFF
TGCGCCCGCAGCTTGGCGGGGCCTACGGCGGGGGGGTTGAATGAGCAGTTCTTC
>TRBD1|few|TRBV2|16|TRBJ1-5
CASSGGTGGSNQPQHF
TGTGCCAGCAGTGGGGGGACAGGGGGCAGCAATCAGCCCCAGCATTTT
>TRBD1|-|TRBV11-2|14|TRBJ2-3
CASGPGQGLDTQYF
TGTGCCAGCGGCCCGGGACAGGGATTGGATACGCAGTATTTT
>-|-|TRBV5-6|14|TRBJ1-1
CASSLWQVDTEAFF
TGTGCCAGCAGCTTGTGGCAGGTGGATACTGAAGCTTTCTTT
>TRBD2|-|TRBV19|15|TRBJ2-1
CASSTHGLVRDEQFF
TGTGCCAGTAGTACCCACGGACTAGTACGCGATGAGCAGTTCTTC
>-|-|TRBV3-1/TRBV3-2|16|TRBJ1-1
CASSQDRGGSSTEAFF
TGTGCCAGCAGCCAAGATAGGGGGGGGAGTTCGACTGAAGCTTTCTTT
>TRBD1|-|TRBV5-4|14|TRBJ2-5
CASSGPGQGETQYF
TGTGCCAGCAGCGGACCGGGACAGGGAGAGACCCAGTACTTC
>-|-|TRBV5-1|16|TRBJ2-7
CASSLEVPRGDYEQYF
TGCGCCAGCAGCTTGGAAGTTCCCAGGGGTGACTACGAGCAGTACTTC
>-|-|TRBV5-5|16|TRBJ2-5
CASSFPFSQGRETQYF
TGTGCCAGCAGTTTCCCCTTTTCACAGGGAAGAGAGACCCAGTACTTC
>-|-|TRBV6-1|15|TRBJ1-2
CASSEAKAGASGYTF
TGTGCCAGCAGTGAAGCGAAGGCGGGGGCTAGTGGCTACACCTTC
>TRBD2|-|TRBV5-1|14|TRBJ2-3
CASTYSGGGDTQYF
TGCGCCAGCACCTACAGCGGGGGGGGAGATACGCAGTATTTT
>TRBD1|-|TRBV5-6|14|TRBJ2-7
CASSLWGQVYEQYF
TGTGCCAGCAGCTTGTGGGGACAGGTCTACGAGCAGTACTTC
>TRBD2|few|TRBV7-7|15|TRBJ2-3
CASSQTSGGEDTQYF
TGTGCCAGCAGCCAGACTAGCGGGGGAGAAGATACGCAGTATTTT
>TRBD1|-|TRBV11-2|16|TRBJ1-2
CASSINRDRINYGYTF
TGTGCCAGCAGCATAAACCGGGACAGAATTAACTATGGCTACACCTTC
>-|-|TRBV9|15|TRBJ2-3
CASSLRDWGTDTQYF
TGTGCCAGCAGCCTTCGGGACTGGGGAACAGATACGCAGTATTTT
>-|-|TRBV7-6|14|TRBJ2-2
CASSPGRFDGELFF
TGTGCCAGCAGCCCAGGGAGGTTCGACGGGGAGCTGTTTTTT
>-|-|TRBV2|13|TRBJ2-7
CASRRQKIYEQYF
TGTGCCAGCAGGCGGCAGAAAATATACGAGCAGTACTTC
>TRBD1|-|TRBV10-3|16|TRBJ2-5
CAISEGTGVLRETQYF
TGTGCCATCAGTGAAGGGACAGGGGTTCTGAGAGAGACCCAGTACTTC
>TRBD1|-|TRBV6-2/TRBV6-3|17|TRBJ1-5
CASSLTGGMSSNQPQHF
TGTGCCAGCAGCCTGACAGGGGGTATGAGTAGCAATCAGCCCCAGCATTTT
>TRBD2|-|TRBV29-1|11|TRBJ2-1
CSDTSGGLQFF
TGCAGCGATACTAGCGGGGGGTTGCAGTTCTTC
>TRBD1|-|TRBV5-1|15|TRBJ1-2
CASSLGQGGGYGYTF
TGCGCCAGCAGCTTGGGACAGGGAGGCGGCTATGGCTACACCTTC
>-|-|TRBV5-1|12|TRBJ2-5
CASGEALETQYF
TGCGCCAGCGGGGAGGCGCTAGAGACCCAGTACTTC
>-|once|TRBV25-1|16|TRBJ1-4
CASSAYPRIDNEKLFF
TGTGCCAGCAGTGCCTACCCCAGGATAGATAATGAAAAACTGTTTTTT
>TRBD2|-|TRBV27|17|TRBJ2-1
CASSPRSGGVSYNEQFF
TGTGCCAGCAGCCCCAGGAGCGGGGGGGTTAGCTACAATGAGCAGTTCTTC
>TRBD1|-|TRBV12-5|15|TRBJ2-3
CASGYRGPSTDTQYF
TGTGCTAGTGGTTACAGGGGGCCCAGCACAGATACGCAGTATTTT
>-|-|TRBV7-8|18|TRBJ2-2
CASSLRLRTATNTGELFF
TGTGCCAGCAGCTTAAGGCTCCGGACAGCTACTAACACCGGGGAGCTGTTTTTT
>-|-|TRBV24-1|16|TRBJ2-2
CATSDLKGVNTGELFF
TGTGCCACCAGTGATTTAAAAGGGGTGAACACCGGGGAGCTGTTTTTT
>TRBD1|-|TRBV30|15|TRBJ2-7
CAWSRELGQGYEQYF
TGTGCCTGGAGTAGGGAGTTAGGACAGGGATACGAGCAGTACTTC
>-|-|TRBV5-1|15|TRBJ2-3
CASSVRLVSTDTQYF
TGCGCCAGCAGCGTGCGACTAGTTAGCACAGATACGCAGTATTTT
>TRBD2|few|TRBV3-1/TRBV3-2|17|TRBJ2-5
CASSPGALAGGRETQYF
TGTGCCAGCAGCCCAGGGGCCCTAGCGGGGGGGCGAGAGACCCAGTACTTC
>-|-|TRBV12-5|15|TRBJ1-1
CASGLQGGMNTEAFF
TGTGCTAGTGGTTTGCAGGGAGGTATGAACACTGAAGCTTTCTTT
>TRBD1|-|TRBV28|14|TRBJ2-7
CASSPTGGLGEQYF
TGTGCCAGCAGCCCGACAGGGGGGCTCGGCGAGCAGTACTTC
>-|few|TRBV3-1/TRBV3-2|14|TRBJ1-2
CASRLRGGIGGYTF
TGTGCCAGCAGATTACGGGGGGGAATTGGTGGCTACACCTTC
>TRBD2|-|TRBV5-1|18|TRBJ2-5
CASSFSSSGGLIQETQYF
TGCGCCAGCAGCTTCTCATCTAGCGGGGGGCTAATTCAAGAGACCCAGTACTTC
>-|-|TRBV21-1|15|TRBJ2-5
CASSRATGRQETQYF
TGTGCCAGCAGCAGGGCGACAGGGAGACAAGAGACCCAGTACTTC
>-|once|TRBV6-1|18|TRBJ2-2
CASSDTAPIFANTGELFF
TGTGCCAGCAGTGACACAGCTCCTATTTTTGCGAACACCGGGGAGCTGTTTTTT
>-|-|TRBV6-5|14|TRBJ1-1
CASSPIDRNTEAFF
TGTGCCAGCAGTCCCATTGACAGGAACACTGAAGCTTTCTTT
>-|-|TRBV9|15|TRBJ1-3
CASSGEQGWGNTIYF
TGTGCCAGCAGCGGAGAACAGGGTTGGGGAAACACCATATATTTT
>TRBD1|-|TRBV30|17|TRBJ2-1
CAWSGAEYRGPDNEQFF
TGTGCCTGGAGCGGAGCCGAGTACAGGGGGCCGGACAATGAGCAGTTCTTC
>-|-|TRBV5-8|14|TRBJ1-6
CASTFGGGQAPLHF
TGTGCCAGCACCTTTGGGGGGGGGCAGGCACCCCTCCACTTT
>TRBD1|-|TRBV2|14|TRBJ1-2
CASLKQGVRYGYTF
TGTGCCAGCCTTAAACAGGGGGTTAGGTATGGCTACACCTTC
>-|-|TRBV3-1/TRBV3-2|14|TRBJ2-2
CASSRGPRTGELFF
TGTGCCAGCAGCCGGGGGCCCCGCACCGGGGAGCTGTTTTTT
>TRBD1|many|TRBV30|15|TRBJ1-2
CAWNPPGTGVYGYTF
TGTGCCTGGAACCCCCCCGGGACAGGGGTATATGGCTACACCTTC
>-|once|TRBV7-2|14|TRBJ1-2
CASSFGGKSYGYTF
TGTGCCAGCAGCTTCGGGGGTAAGAGCTATGGCTACACCTTC
>-|-|TRBV19|15|TRBJ1-1
CASSMLGKVNTEAFF
TGTGCCAGTAGTATGCTCGGGAAGGTGAACACTGAAGCTTTCTTT
>TRBD1|-|TRBV19|15|TRBJ1-2
CASTGTGGQNYGYTF
TGTGCCAGTACCGGGACAGGGGGACAGAACTATGGCTACACCTTC
>TRBD1|few|TRBV15|15|TRBJ2-2
CATSKGQGAGEELFF
TGTGCCACCAGCAAAGGACAGGGGGCCGGTGAGGAGCTGTTTTTT
>TRBD1|once|TRBV28|16|TRBJ2-5
CASSATGQGVVETQYF
TGTGCCAGCAGTGCGACGGGACAGGGGGTCGTGGAGACCCAGTACTTC